The 2 T cell receptor beta chains below were found in one sample sequenced in a study of read filtering for tumor transcriptome and immune sequencing. This library used approximately 390 ng RNA and molecular barcoded adaptors spanning alpha/delta and beta/gamma chains. One entry per CDR3 protein results from TCRdb running MiXCR on the reads. The table records tens of thousands of distinct CDR3 sequences, 20% to 25% of them present only once. Sequenced: a population of CD138-negative cells sorted from bone marrow. The receptor source for this set is a donor aged 40 or older with multiple myeloma.

For this clonotype: This may arise from a read error, as a much more abundant clone is one base away. J is TRBJ2-1 and V is TRBV28; unclear D gene. CDR1 and CDR2 (germline): MDHEN, SYDVKM. This CDR3 has 12 amino acids. V was pared by 8 bases and J by 6 bases, with 11 bases between. This CDR3 is CASGSHFNEQFF. The CDR3 region has the DNA TGTGCCAGCGGCTCCCATTTCAATGAGCAGTTCTTC. Supplemented by reference TRBV28 and TRBJ2-1, the full variable domain reads DVKVTQSSRYLVKRTGEKVFLECVQDMDHENMFWYRQDPGLGLRLIYFSYDVKMKEKGDIPEGYSVSREKKERFSLILESASTNQTSMYLCASGSHFNEQFFGPGTRLTVL.

There are many counts of this clonotype. This sequence joins TRBV14 and TRBJ1-1; D is ambiguous. V lost 2 bases and J 0 bases, leaving 10 bases between the germline ends. CDR1 and CDR2 from the germline V gene are SGHDN and FVKESK. The CDR3 covers 15 residues. The CDR3 is CASSQQLHMNTEAFF. Written as DNA, the CDR3 is TGTGCCAGCAGCCAACAGCTTCACATGAACACTGAAGCTTTCTTT.